This entry lists 23 T cell receptor beta chains sequenced from one sample in a study of CXCR3-negative and CXCR3-positive naive CD8 T cells. UMI-labeled 5' RACE yielded the TRB cDNA libraries. For each CDR3 protein, TCRdb gives one entry from its re-call of the 5' RACE reads, without DNA. Here the sample table reports some 61,000 distinct CDR3 sequences. Sample: naive CXCR3- CD8+ T cells from blood. Subset reported: CD45RO-CCR7+CD27+CD95- naive CD8+ T cells lacking CXCR3 (TNR3-). These receptors originate from a human donor in good health. Some clones in this sample may be carry-over from other donors' samples.

The chain employs TRBV27 and TRBJ2-2; without DNA, the TCRdb call of TRBD1 cannot be checked. This CDR3 region has 14 residues. Germline loops: CDR1 MNHEY, CDR2 SMNVEV (reference sequence). CDR3 residues: CASRRGVVSGELFF.

The V call is TRBV20-1, the J call TRBJ2-4; TCRdb selects TRBD2, and the lack of DNA leaves this call unchecked. CDR1 is DFQATT, CDR2 SNEGSKA, per germline (reference sequence). The CDR3 contains 14 residues. The CDR3 here is CSARAVEGQNIQYF.

V gene TRBV4-3 combines with J gene TRBJ1-1. The CDR3 totals 13 residues. The germline CDR1 and CDR2 sequences are LGHNA and YSLEER. CDR3 sequence reads: CASSLTSNTEAFF.

The gene calls are TRBV6-5 and TRBJ1-2. CDR1 MNHEY and CDR2 SVGAGI come from the germline V gene. The CDR3 is made up of 15 amino acids. This chain's CDR3 is CASSYFLGIGDGYTF.

This sequence joins TRBV4-3 and TRBJ1-2. Germline V lookup: CDR1 LGHNA, CDR2 YSLEER. The CDR3 has 14 amino acids. CDR3 protein: CASSQGSGNYGYTF.

The rearrangement uses TRBV20-1 and TRBJ2-3; checking the TCRdb D call of TRBD2 is not possible without DNA. CDR1 and CDR2 (germline): DFQATT, SNEGSKA (reference sequence). CDR3 length: 16 residues. CDR3 sequence reads: CSARGRSGELTDTQYF.

This chain links TRBV4-2 with TRBJ2-1. This CDR3 region has 13 residues. In germline, CDR1 is LGHNA, CDR2 YNFKEQ. CDR3 in amino acids: CASSPGTSNEQFF.

The rearrangement links TRBV6-5 to TRBJ2-7; the TCRdb D gene call, TRBD1, has no DNA to confirm it. Germline V CDR1 and CDR2: MNHEY, SVGAGI. The CDR3 has 13 amino acids. The CDR3 spells CASSSGQGYEQYF.

The chain has TRBV27 and TRBJ1-5. This CDR3 is 12 amino acids long. Germline CDR1 MNHEY, CDR2 SMNVEV (reference sequence). CDR3 protein: CASGFSGQPQHF.

J is TRBJ1-1 and V is TRBV19. The CDR3 is 14 amino acids. Germline V CDR1 and CDR2: LNHDA, SQIVND (reference sequence). Here the CDR3 reads CASSSPFGEFEAFF.

The genes are TRBV5-5 and TRBJ1-4; TCRdb reports TRBD1, a call that lacks DNA to check it against. The V gene's germline CDR1 is SGHKS and CDR2 YYEKEE (reference sequence). The CDR3 has 15 amino acids. Here the CDR3 reads CASSVGTASNEKLFF.

The CDR3: CASSDRGRYEQYF. V gene TRBV27 combines with J gene TRBJ2-7; TCRdb's D call, TRBD1, is unchecked because there is no DNA. The CDR3 totals 13 residues. CDR1 MNHEY and CDR2 SMNVEV come from the germline V gene (reference sequence).

V gene TRBV20-1 combines with J gene TRBJ1-2; TCRdb designates TRBD1, a call that cannot be tested without DNA. The CDR3 sequence is 14 residues long. Germline CDR1 DFQATT, CDR2 SNEGSKA (reference sequence). This chain's CDR3 is CSARTERFNYGYTF.

The chain combines TRBV30 with TRBJ2-3; TCRdb names TRBD1, which stays unverified in the absence of DNA. The CDR3 totals 15 residues. CDR1 is GTSNPN and CDR2 is SVGIG in the germline V gene (reference sequence). CDR3: CALDTGTGLLDTQYF. The complete variable domain, with remaining parts taken from reference TRBV30 and TRBJ2-3, reads SQTIHQWPATLVQPVGSPLSLECTVEGTSNPNLYWYRQAAGRGLQLLFYSVGIGQISSEVPQNLSASRPQDRQFILSSKKLLLSDSGFYLCALDTGTGLLDTQYFGPGTRLTVL.

The CDR3: CASSSFPENTEAFF. The V and J genes are TRBV6-6 and TRBJ1-1. The germline V gene encodes CDR1 MNHNY and CDR2 SVGAGI (reference sequence). This CDR3 comprises 14 residues.

V and J are TRBV20-1 and TRBJ2-1; TCRdb indicates TRBD1, and absent DNA this call remains unverified. CDR1 is DFQATT, CDR2 SNEGSKA, per germline (reference sequence). The CDR3 has 14 residues. The CDR3 loop is CSATTGEAYNEQFF.

The V gene is TRBV12-3 or TRBV12-4, the J gene TRBJ2-3; with no DNA, the TCRdb D assignment of TRBD2 cannot be verified. The CDR3 consists of 14 residues. CDR3 sequence: CASRPDYSTDTQYF.

The chain carries TRBV6-2 or TRBV6-3 and TRBJ1-5; TCRdb returns TRBD1, unconfirmable since there is no DNA. The CDR3 runs 18 residues. Germline CDR1 MNHEY, CDR2 SVGEGT. The CDR3 spells CASSYGLGGPRLDQPQHF.

This rearrangement joins TRBV4-2 to TRBJ1-2; TCRdb reports TRBD1, a call that lacks DNA to check it against. The length of the CDR3 is 14 residues. The germline CDR1 and CDR2 sequences are LGHNA and YNFKEQ. The CDR3 sequence: CASSQPGADNGYTF.

The chain has TRBV6-4 and TRBJ2-2. Per the germline V gene, CDR1 is MRHNA and CDR2 is SNTAGT. The CDR3 has 14 amino acids. CDR3 region: CASSDSGYTGELFF.

The J gene is TRBJ1-3, the V gene TRBV5-6; TCRdb names TRBD1, which stays unverified in the absence of DNA. Germline lookup yields CDR1 SGHDT and CDR2 YYEEEE. The CDR3 totals 15 residues. The CDR3 protein is CASSDPGDSGNTIYF.

The genes are TRBV29-1 and TRBJ2-5; TCRdb calls TRBD1, which cannot be checked without DNA. This CDR3 is built from 16 residues. Germline V gene sequence: CDR1 SQVTM, CDR2 ANQGSEA. The CDR3 region is CSVDEGQGSFQETQYF.

The chain is built from TRBV7-3 and TRBJ1-1. Germline assignment: CDR1 SGHTA and CDR2 FQGTGA. The CDR3 extends over 14 amino acids. The CDR3 region is CASSLIGVNTEAFF.